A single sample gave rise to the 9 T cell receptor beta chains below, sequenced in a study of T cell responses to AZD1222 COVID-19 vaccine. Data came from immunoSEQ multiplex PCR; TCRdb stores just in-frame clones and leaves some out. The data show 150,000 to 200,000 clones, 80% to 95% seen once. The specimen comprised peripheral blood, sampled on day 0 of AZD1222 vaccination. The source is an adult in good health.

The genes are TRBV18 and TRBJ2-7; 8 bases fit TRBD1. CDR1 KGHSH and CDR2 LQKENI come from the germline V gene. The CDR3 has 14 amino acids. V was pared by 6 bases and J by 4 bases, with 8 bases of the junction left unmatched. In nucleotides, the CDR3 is TGTGCCAGCTCCCGAGGACAGGGAATATACGAGCAGTACTTC. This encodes CASSRGQGIYEQYF.

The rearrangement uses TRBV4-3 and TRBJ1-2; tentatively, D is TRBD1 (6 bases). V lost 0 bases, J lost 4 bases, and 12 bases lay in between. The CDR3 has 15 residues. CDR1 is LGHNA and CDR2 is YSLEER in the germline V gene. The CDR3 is CASSQDLADSYGYTF. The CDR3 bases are TGCGCCAGCAGCCAAGATCTAGCGGACAGCTATGGCTACACCTTC.

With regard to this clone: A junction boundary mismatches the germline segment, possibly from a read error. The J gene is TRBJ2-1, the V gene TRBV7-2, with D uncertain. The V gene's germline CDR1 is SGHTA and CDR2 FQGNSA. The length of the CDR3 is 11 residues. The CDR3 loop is CASSSYHEQFF. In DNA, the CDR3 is TGTGCCAGCAGCAGCTACCATGAGCAGTTCTTC.

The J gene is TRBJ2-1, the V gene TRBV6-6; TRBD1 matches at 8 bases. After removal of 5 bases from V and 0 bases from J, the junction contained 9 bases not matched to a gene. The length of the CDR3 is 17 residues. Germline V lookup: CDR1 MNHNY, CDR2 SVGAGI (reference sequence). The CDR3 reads CASSRDRTPSSYNEQFF. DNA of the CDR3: TGTGCCAGCAGTCGGGACAGGACACCCAGCTCCTACAATGAGCAGTTCTTC.

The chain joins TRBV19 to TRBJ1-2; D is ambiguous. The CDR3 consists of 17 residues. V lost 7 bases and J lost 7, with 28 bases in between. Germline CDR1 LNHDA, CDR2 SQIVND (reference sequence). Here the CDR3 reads CASTHNGGPSLVAGYTF. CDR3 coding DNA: TGTGCCAGTACCCACAATGGAGGTCCATCGTTAGTAGCTGGCTACACCTTC.

The CDR3 loop is CASSQRYRGVTGELFF. CDR3 in DNA: TGCGCCAGCAGCCAACGTTACCGAGGGGTGACCGGGGAGCTGTTTTTT. The gene calls are TRBV4-3 and TRBJ2-2; the D gene could be TRBD1 or TRBD2 (5 bases each). The CDR3 runs 16 residues. V lost 2 bases to trimming and J lost 5 bases, with 15 bases between them. Per germline, CDR1 LGHNA and CDR2 YSLEER.

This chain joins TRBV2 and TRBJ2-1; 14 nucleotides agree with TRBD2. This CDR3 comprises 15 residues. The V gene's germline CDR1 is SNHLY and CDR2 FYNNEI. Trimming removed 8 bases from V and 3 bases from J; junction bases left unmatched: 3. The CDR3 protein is CASGTSGRFYNEQFF. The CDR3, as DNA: TGTGCCAGCGGGACTAGCGGGAGATTCTACAATGAGCAGTTCTTC.

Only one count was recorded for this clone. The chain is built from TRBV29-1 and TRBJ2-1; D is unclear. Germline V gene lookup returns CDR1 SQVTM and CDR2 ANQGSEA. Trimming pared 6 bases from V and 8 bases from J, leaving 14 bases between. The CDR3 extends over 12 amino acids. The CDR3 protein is CSVTLGADEQFF. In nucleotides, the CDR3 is TGCAGCGTGACTCTAGGTGCGGATGAGCAGTTCTTC.

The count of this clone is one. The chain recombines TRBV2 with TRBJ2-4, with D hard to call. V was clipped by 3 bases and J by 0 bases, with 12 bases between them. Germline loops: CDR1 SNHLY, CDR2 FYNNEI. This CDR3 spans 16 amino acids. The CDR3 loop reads CASSDSRSLAKNIQYF. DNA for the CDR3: TGTGCCAGCAGTGACAGCAGGAGCTTAGCCAAAAACATTCAGTACTTC.